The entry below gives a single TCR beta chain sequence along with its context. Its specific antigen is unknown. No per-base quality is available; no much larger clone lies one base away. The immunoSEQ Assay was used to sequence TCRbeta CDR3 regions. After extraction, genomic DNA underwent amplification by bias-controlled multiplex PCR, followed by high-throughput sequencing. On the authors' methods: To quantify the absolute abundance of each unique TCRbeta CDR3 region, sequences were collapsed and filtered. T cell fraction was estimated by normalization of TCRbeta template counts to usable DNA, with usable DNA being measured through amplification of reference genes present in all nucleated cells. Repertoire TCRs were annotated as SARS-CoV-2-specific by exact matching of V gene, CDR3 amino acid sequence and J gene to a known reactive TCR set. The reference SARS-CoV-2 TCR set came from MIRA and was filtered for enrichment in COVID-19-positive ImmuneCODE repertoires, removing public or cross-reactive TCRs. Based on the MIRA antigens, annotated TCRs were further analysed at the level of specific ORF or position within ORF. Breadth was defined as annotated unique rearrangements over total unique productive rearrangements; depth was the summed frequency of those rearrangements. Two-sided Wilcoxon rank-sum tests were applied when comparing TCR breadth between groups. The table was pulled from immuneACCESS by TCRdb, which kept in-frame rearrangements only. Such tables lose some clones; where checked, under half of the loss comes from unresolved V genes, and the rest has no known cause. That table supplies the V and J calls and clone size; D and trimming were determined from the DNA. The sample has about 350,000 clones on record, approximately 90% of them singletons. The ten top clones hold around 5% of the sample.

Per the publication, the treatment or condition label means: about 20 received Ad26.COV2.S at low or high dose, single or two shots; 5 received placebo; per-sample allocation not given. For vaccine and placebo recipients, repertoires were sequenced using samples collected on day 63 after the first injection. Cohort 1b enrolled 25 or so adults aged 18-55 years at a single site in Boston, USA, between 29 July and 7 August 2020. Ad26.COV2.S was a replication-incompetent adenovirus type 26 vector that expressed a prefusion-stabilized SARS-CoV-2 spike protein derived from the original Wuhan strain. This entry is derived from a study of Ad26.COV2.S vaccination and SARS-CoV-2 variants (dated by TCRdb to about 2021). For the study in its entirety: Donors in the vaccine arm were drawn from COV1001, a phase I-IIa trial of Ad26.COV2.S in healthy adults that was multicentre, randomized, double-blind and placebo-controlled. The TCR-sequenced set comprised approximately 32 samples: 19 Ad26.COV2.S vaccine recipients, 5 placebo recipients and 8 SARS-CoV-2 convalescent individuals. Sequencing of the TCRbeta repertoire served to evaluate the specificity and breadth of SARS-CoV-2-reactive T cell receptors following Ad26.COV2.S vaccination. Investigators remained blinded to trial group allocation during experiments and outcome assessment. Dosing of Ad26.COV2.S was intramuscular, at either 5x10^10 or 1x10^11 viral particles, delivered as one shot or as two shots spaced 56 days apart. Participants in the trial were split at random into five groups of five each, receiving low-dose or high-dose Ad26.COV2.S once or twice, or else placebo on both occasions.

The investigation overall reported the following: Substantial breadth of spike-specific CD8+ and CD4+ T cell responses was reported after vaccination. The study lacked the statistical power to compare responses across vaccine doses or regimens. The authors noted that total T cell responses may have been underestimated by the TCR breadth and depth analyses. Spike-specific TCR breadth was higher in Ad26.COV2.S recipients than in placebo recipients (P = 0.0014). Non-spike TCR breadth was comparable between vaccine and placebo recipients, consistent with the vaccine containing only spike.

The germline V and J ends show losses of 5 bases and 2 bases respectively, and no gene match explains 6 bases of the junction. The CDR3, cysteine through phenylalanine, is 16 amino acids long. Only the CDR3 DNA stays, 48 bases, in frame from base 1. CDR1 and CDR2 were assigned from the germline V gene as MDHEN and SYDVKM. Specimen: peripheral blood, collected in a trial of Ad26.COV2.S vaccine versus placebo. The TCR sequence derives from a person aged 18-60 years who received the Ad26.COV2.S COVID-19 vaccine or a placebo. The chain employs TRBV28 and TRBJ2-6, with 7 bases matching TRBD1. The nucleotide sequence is TGTGCCAGCAGTCAGACAGGGTCAGCTGGGGCCAACGTCCTGACTTTC. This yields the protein CASSQTGSAGANVLTF.